This T cell receptor (beta chain) was observed in a study of blood T cell repertoires in COVID-19. The overall study: T cells, B-cell-depleted T cells, or PBMCs provided the cDNA or gDNA that served as material.

The CDR3 runs to 16 residues. CDR1 and CDR2 from the germline V gene are MNHEY and SVGAGI. Unmatched junction bases numbered 6, after V lost 2 bases and J lost 3 bases. Under the authors' procedure: Reference gene primer amplification in the assay estimated nucleated cell counts. Sequenced by immunoSEQ multiplex PCR; TCRdb stores in-frame clones only, minus some. The V and J calls and clone size come from that table; D and trimming were worked out from the DNA. The sample lists roughly 430,000 clones; nearly 90% were seen once. Participant age was roughly 18 to 95 years, and participants resided in roughly 25 US areas.

This chain links TRBV6-5 with TRBJ2-5; TRBD2 aligns across 10 bases. This clonotype originated in a woman between 18 and 30 years old who had been exposed to COVID-19. Sequenced: PBMCs or T cells enriched from blood (not recorded which). The CDR3 bases are TGTGCCAGCAGTTACGGGGTAGCGGGGGGCAAAGAGACCCAGTACTTC. Its protein is CASSYGVAGGKETQYF.